Below are 9 T cell receptor beta chains sequenced from a single sample in a study of T cells after yellow fever vaccination. TCRdb analysed the 5' RACE reads with MiXCR anew, one entry per CDR3 protein. This table has some 290,000 distinct CDR3 sequences, over 8.5% appearing once. This specimen consisted of CD4+ T cells sorted from PBMCs, obtained 45 days after the yellow fever booster vaccination. The receptors here all came from a man aged 18 to 29 who received the YFV17D yellow fever vaccine.

This clonotype has a count of ten or more. In DNA form, the CDR3 reads TGCAGTGGCAGAGCAGGGTTGGGACGAGAGACCCAGTACTTC. It specifies CSGRAGLGRETQYF. The chain couples TRBV20-1 to TRBJ2-5; D possibly matches TRBD1 or TRBD2 (5 bases each). Germline V gives CDR1 DFQATT, CDR2 SNEGSKA (reference sequence). Trimming removed 7 bases from V and 4 bases from J, with 19 bases in between. The CDR3 has 14 residues.

J is TRBJ2-2 and V is TRBV28; the D gene is possibly TRBD2 (5 bases). The CDR3 runs 14 residues. V dropped 7 bases and J dropped 7 bases, with 16 bases sitting between them. The germline V gene has CDR1 MDHEN and CDR2 SYDVKM. DNA of the CDR3: TGTGCCAGCACCCAAACTAGTAGGCACGGGGAGCTGTTTTTT. Translation: CASTQTSRHGELFF. Using reference TRBV28 and TRBJ2-2 for the parts outside the CDR3, the full variable domain is DVKVTQSSRYLVKRTGEKVFLECVQDMDHENMFWYRQDPGLGLRLIYFSYDVKMKEKGDIPEGYSVSREKKERFSLILESASTNQTSMYLCASTQTSRHGELFFGEGSRLTVL.

This clonotype was observed many times. V gene TRBV6-2 or TRBV6-3 combines with J gene TRBJ2-3; 8 bases line up with TRBD2. V dropped 6 bases and J dropped 2; count of bases not matched to a gene: 7. The CDR3 runs to 15 residues. CDR1 is MNHEY, CDR2 SVGEGT, per germline. Here the CDR3 reads CASSPGGVFTDTQYF. The DNA for the CDR3 is TGTGCCAGCAGCCCGGGGGGGGTCTTCACAGATACGCAGTATTTT.

This clonotype was seen only a few times. The genes are TRBV7-2 and TRBJ1-2; 7 bases are a match to TRBD1. After removal of 6 bases from V and 5 bases from J, the junction contained 12 bases not matched to a gene. Germline V gives CDR1 SGHTA, CDR2 FQGNSA. This CDR3 comprises 15 residues. The CDR3 loop is CASRTEGGAGYGYTF. CDR3 nucleotide sequence: TGTGCCAGCAGAACGGAAGGGGGCGCGGGGTATGGCTACACCTTC.

In nucleotides, the CDR3 is TGTGCCAGCAGTTTAGCTCAGGCGGGCAATCAGCCCCAGCATTTT. Its protein is CASSLAQAGNQPQHF. The chain recombines TRBV12-3 or TRBV12-4 with TRBJ1-5; D is uncertain. V gave up 0 bases and J gave up 2 bases, with 8 bases separating them. There are 15 residues in the CDR3.

This clonotype was recorded a few times. The rearrangement joins TRBV7-8 to TRBJ1-5; D call uncertain. The CDR3 is 15 amino acids. The ends were cut back, 5 bases at V and 3 bases at J, with 14 bases in the middle. Germline lookup yields CDR1 SGHVS and CDR2 FQNEAQ. This CDR3 reads CASSAIDRDNQPQHF. CDR3 in DNA: TGTGCCAGCAGCGCCATAGACCGAGACAATCAGCCCCAGCATTTT.

This chain uses TRBV7-8 with TRBJ2-1; D remains unclear. Trimming took off 1 base at V and 6 bases at J, with 13 bases between the two ends. Germline values: CDR1 SGHVS, CDR2 FQNEAQ. The CDR3 extends over 15 amino acids. In DNA, the CDR3 is TGTGCCAGCAGCTTAGTGGCCTCCCTCCCCAATGAGCAGTTCTTC. This codes for CASSLVASLPNEQFF.

At least ten counts were recorded for this clonotype. The chain employs TRBV9 and TRBJ1-5, with D unresolved. Trimming cost V 9 bases and J 0 bases, with 10 bases left between them. CDR1 and CDR2 from the germline V gene are SGDLS and YYNGEE. The CDR3 runs 13 residues. CDR3 residues: CATTDYSNQPQHF. CDR3 DNA sequence: TGTGCCACCACCGATTATAGCAATCAGCCCCAGCATTTT. The full variable domain, its missing parts supplied by reference TRBV9 and TRBJ1-5, is DSGVTQTPKHLITATGQRVTLRCSPRSGDLSVYWYQQSLDQGLQFLIQYYNGEERAKGNILERFSAQQFPDLHSELNLSSLELGDSALYFCATTDYSNQPQHFGDGTRLSIL.

This rearrangement joins TRBV12-3 or TRBV12-4 to TRBJ1-2, with D unclear. The CDR3 covers 13 residues. V gave up 5 bases and J gave up 4 bases, with 11 bases separating them. The CDR3 DNA reads TGTGCCAGCAGTCCCCGGCGGATCTATGGCTACACCTTC. This codes for CASSPRRIYGYTF.